This paragraph reports one T cell receptor (beta chain). The data were taken from a study of control samples from healthy donors and cancer patients. Profiling relied on immunoSEQ multiplex PCR, and the TCRdb table lists in-frame clones only, not all of them. The data show fewer than 300,000 clones, with roughly 87% seen just once and 13% held by the top ten. J gave up 0 bases and V 0 bases, and 7 bases lay outside the gene matches. The germline gives CDR1 SGHRS, CDR2 YFSETQ. The CDR3 is 20 residues long. The J gene is TRBJ2-6, the V gene TRBV5-1; 12 bases are shared with TRBD2. The sequence came from a woman in her sixties with lung cancer. The sequenced sample consisted of PBMCs. The CDR3 reads CASSLARTSGTPSGANVLTF. DNA for the CDR3: TGCGCCAGCAGCTTGGCCCGGACTAGCGGGACCCCCTCTGGGGCCAACGTCCTGACTTTC.